In this sample, the clone carrying this TCR beta chain turned up a few times. Its antigen is currently unknown. This record comes from a study of T cells in Graves' hyperthyroidism and ophthalmopathy. Study-level findings and limits: Before onset, by a median of around six months, the model predicted ophthalmopathy. Most clonotypes that expanded in the thyroid above 0.001 also showed up in blood.

Germline loops: CDR1 DFQATT, CDR2 SNEGSKA (reference sequence). CDR3 length equals 19 residues. Trimming cost V 0 bases and J 4 bases; bases outside gene matches: 13. Amplified TCR beta CDR3 regions came from RNA transcripts. First-round RT-PCR of the TCR CDR3 relied on the HTBI primer set. TCRdb ran MiXCR on the multiplex PCR reads and lists one entry per CDR3 protein. The table records 300,000 to 450,000 distinct CDR3 sequences, around a quarter of them present only once. V usage is TRBV20-1 and J usage is TRBJ2-3; 13 nucleotides agree with TRBD2. The sample taken for sequencing was blood. This clonotype was obtained from a man aged 45-60 years with Graves' hyperthyroidism. CDR3: CSARDPIGLAGDHPDTQYF. The CDR3 DNA is TGCAGTGCTAGAGATCCCATTGGACTAGCGGGAGATCACCCAGATACGCAGTATTTT.